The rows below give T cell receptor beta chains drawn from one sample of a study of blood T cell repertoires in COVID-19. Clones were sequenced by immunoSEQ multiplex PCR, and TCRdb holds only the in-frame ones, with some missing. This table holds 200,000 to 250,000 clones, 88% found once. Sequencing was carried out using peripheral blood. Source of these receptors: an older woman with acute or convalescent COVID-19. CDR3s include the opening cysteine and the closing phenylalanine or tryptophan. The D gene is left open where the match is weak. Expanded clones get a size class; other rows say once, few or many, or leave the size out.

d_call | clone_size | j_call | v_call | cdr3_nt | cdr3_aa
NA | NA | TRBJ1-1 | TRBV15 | TGTGCCACCAGCAGAGATTGGCGGACTGAAGCTTTCTTT | CATSRDWRTEAFF
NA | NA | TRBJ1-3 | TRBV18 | TGTGCCAGCTCACCGTTCGCGGAGACCTCTGGAAACACCATATATTTT | CASSPFAETSGNTIYF
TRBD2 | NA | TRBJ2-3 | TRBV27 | TGTGCCAGCAGCAGTCAGGACAGCCTGCTAGCGGGCTCAGATACGCAGTATTTT | CASSSQDSLLAGSDTQYF
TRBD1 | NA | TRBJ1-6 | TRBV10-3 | TGTGCCATCAGGGGAACAGGGGAATCACCCCTCCACTTT | CAIRGTGESPLHF
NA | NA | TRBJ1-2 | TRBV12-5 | TGTGCTAGTGGTTACGACAGACCACTATATGGCTACACCTTC | CASGYDRPLYGYTF
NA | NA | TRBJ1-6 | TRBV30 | TGTGCCTGGAACAGGGACGAGAGGTCACCCCTCCACTTT | CAWNRDERSPLHF
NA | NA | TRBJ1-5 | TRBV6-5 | TGTGCCAGCAGTTCCGGGGGGGCCGGTCAGCCCCAGCATTTT | CASSSGGAGQPQHF
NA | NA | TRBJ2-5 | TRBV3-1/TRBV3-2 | TGTGCCAGCAGCCAGACAGCTCAGTACCAAGAGACCCAGTACTTC | CASSQTAQYQETQYF
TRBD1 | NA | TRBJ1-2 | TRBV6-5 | TGTGCCAGCAGTTGGGACAGGGTGAGGGGCTACACCTTC | CASSWDRVRGYTF
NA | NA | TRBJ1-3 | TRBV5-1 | TGCGCCAGCAGTTCCAGGGAAGGCTCTGGAAACACCATATATTTT | CASSSREGSGNTIYF
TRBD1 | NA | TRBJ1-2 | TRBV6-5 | TGTGCCAGCAGTCCGTCCCGGACAGGGAAAGGCTACACCTTC | CASSPSRTGKGYTF
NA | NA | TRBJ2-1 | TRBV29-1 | TGCAGCGCTGAGGGCAGGGTGGGAAATGAGCAGTTCTTC | CSAEGRVGNEQFF
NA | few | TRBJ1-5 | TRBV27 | TGTGCCAGCAGTTTAATAAGGTCAGGGGAAAGTAATCAGCCCCAGCATTTT | CASSLIRSGESNQPQHF
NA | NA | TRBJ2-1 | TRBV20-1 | TGCAGTGCTAGAGTGGCTCCAGCGCTCTTC | CSARVAPALF
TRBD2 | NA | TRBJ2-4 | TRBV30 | TGTGCCTGGAGGGGGCGGGAGTTGGCCAAAAACATTCAGTACTTC | CAWRGRELAKNIQYF
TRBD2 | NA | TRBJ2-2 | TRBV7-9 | TGTGCCAGCAGCTTCCCGGGACTAGCGGGAGGGCCGGTCACCGGGGAGCTGTTTTTT | CASSFPGLAGGPVTGELFF
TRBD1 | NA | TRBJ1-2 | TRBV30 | TGTGCCTGGAGTCCGGGGACAGGGAAGTTTGGCTACACCTTC | CAWSPGTGKFGYTF
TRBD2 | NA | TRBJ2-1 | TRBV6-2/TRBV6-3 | TGTGCCAGCAGTTCCCCGGGGGTTAGCGGGAGGGCCAACCATGAGCAGTTCTTC | CASSSPGVSGRANHEQFF
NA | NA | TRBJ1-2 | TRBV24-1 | TGTGCCACCAGTGGTCCCGGGGGAGGAGGCTACACCTTC | CATSGPGGGGYTF
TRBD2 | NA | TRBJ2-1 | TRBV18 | TGTGCCAGCACCACTAGCGGGCAATACAATGAGCAGTTCTTC | CASTTSGQYNEQFF
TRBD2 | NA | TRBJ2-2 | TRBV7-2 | TGTGCCAGCAGCTTTAACGGACTAGCGGGCAACACCGGGGAGCTGTTTTTT | CASSFNGLAGNTGELFF
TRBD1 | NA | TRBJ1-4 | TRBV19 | TGTGCCAGTAGTATCATCCCGGGACAGGGCGGTGAAAAACTGTTTTTT | CASSIIPGQGGEKLFF
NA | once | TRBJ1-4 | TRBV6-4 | TGTGCCAAGAAACCCGGGGGAAAACTGTTTTTT | CAKKPGGKLFF
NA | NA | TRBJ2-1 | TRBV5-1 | TGCGCCAGCAGCTTGGTGGTGGGGCTGGACAATGAGCAGTTCTTC | CASSLVVGLDNEQFF
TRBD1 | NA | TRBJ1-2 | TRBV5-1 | TGCGCCAGCAGCTCGATTCAGGGGGAATACTATGGCTACACCTTC | CASSSIQGEYYGYTF
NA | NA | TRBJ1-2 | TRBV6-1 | TGTGCCAGCAGTGAATCAGGGTACAACTATGGCTACACCTTC | CASSESGYNYGYTF
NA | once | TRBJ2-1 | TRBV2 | TGTGCCAGCAGATCAGCGGAATCATACAATGAGCAGTTCTTC | CASRSAESYNEQFF
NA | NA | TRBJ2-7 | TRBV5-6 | TGTGCCAGCAGCGTCACAGGATACGAGCAGTACTTC | CASSVTGYEQYF
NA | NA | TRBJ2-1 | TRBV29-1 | TGCAGCGGCGGTAACAATGAGCAGTTCTTC | CSGGNNEQFF
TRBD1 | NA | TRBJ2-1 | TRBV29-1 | TGCAGCGTTCCTGACAGGGGGGCCTACAATGAGCAGTTCTTC | CSVPDRGAYNEQFF
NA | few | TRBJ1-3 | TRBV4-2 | TGTGCCAGCAGCCAGGGTACCGGGAGGTCTGGAAACACCATATATTTT | CASSQGTGRSGNTIYF
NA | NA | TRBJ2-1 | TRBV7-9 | TGTGCCAGCAGCAGTCACCGGGACTTCACGAGGCATGAGCAGTTCTTC | CASSSHRDFTRHEQFF
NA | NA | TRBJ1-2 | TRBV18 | TGTGCCAGCTCACCACCGAACCAGAGGGGGGGCTACTATGGCTACACCTTC | CASSPPNQRGGYYGYTF
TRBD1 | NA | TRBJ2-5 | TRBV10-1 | TGCGCCAGCAGTGCGGGACAGGGTATTGAGACCCAGTACTTC | CASSAGQGIETQYF
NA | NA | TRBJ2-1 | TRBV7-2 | TGTGCCAGCAGCTTAAATATGTACAATGAGCAGTTCTTC | CASSLNMYNEQFF
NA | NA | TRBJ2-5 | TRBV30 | TGTGCCTGGAGTGTCCTGGGCCCCGCCCAGTACTTC | CAWSVLGPAQYF
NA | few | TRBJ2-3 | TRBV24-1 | TGTGCCACCAGTGGGGGGGGGCGAACAGATACGCAGTATTTT | CATSGGGRTDTQYF
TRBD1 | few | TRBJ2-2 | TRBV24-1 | TGTGCCACCAGTGCCCGGGCCGGGACAGGGAACACCGGGGAGCTGTTTTTT | CATSARAGTGNTGELFF
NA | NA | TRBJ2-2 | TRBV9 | TGTGCCAGCAGGAGAGCCACCGGGGAGCTGTTTTTT | CASRRATGELFF
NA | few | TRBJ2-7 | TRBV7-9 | TGTGCCAGCAGCTTAGGCGGCGGAACCTACGAGCAGTACTTC | CASSLGGGTYEQYF
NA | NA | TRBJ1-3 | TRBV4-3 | TGCGCCAGCAGCCAAGATCCCCCAACGGGGGGAAACACCATATATTTT | CASSQDPPTGGNTIYF
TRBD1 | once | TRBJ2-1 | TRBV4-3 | TGCGCCAGCAGCCTGACAGGGGTTTCCTACAATGAGCAGTTCTTC | CASSLTGVSYNEQFF
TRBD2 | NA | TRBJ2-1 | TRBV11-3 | TGTGCCAGCAGCTCGGGACTAGCGGGGAATGAGCAGTTCTTC | CASSSGLAGNEQFF